This TCR beta chain was sequenced during a study of Ad26.COV2.S vaccination and SARS-CoV-2 variants. On the study more broadly: Intramuscular Ad26.COV2.S doses were given once or twice, 56 days apart. The study's findings and limits: Placebo recipients and vaccine recipients were similar in non-spike TCR breadth. Quantification of TCR breadth and depth may have yielded underestimates of total T cell responses. Vaccinees showed greater spike-specific TCR breadth than placebo recipients.

Clones were sequenced by immunoSEQ multiplex PCR, and TCRdb holds only the in-frame ones, with some missing. The repertoire holds roughly 420,000 clones, with 85% to 90% as singletons. Regarding treatment: about 20 received Ad26.COV2.S at low or high dose, single or two shots; 5 received placebo; per-sample allocation not given. Material that was analyzed had been drawn on day 63 after the first vaccine or placebo injection. This clone has just a few counts. Its matching antigen is unknown. Germline CDR1 MNHEY, CDR2 SVGAGI. The CDR3 extends over 13 amino acids. V was cut by 2 bases and J by 8 bases, with 10 bases left in between.

The origin of this receptor is a person between 18 and 65 years old who received the Ad26.COV2.S COVID-19 vaccine or a placebo. The specimen was peripheral blood, collected in a trial of Ad26.COV2.S vaccine versus placebo. The genes are TRBV6-5 and TRBJ2-1; a possible D gene is TRBD2 (5 bases). The CDR3 bases are TGTGCCAGCAGTTACAGTTACGGGGATGAGCAGTTCTTC. It translates to CASSYSYGDEQFF.